Each of the 5 T cell receptor beta chains below was sequenced from the same sample in a study of blood T cell repertoires in COVID-19. This table comes from immunoSEQ multiplex PCR, and its TCRdb copy is limited to in-frame clones, with some not included. Of about 250,000 clones in the sample, about 90% were seen once. The sample comprised peripheral blood. The receptor source for this set is a man aged 18 to 29 with active or convalescent COVID-19.

The rearrangement links TRBV5-8 to TRBJ1-2; TRBD1 might be the D (5 bases). Per germline, CDR1 SGHTS and CDR2 YDEGEE. V lost 1 base, J lost 8 bases, and 15 bases lay in between. The CDR3 sequence is 14 residues long. CDR3 coding DNA: TGTGCCAGCAGCTTGCACCGGGCGGGGGAAGGCTACACCTTC. This translates into CASSLHRAGEGYTF.

This rearrangement joins TRBV28 to TRBJ2-5; 7 nucleotides align to TRBD2. CDR1 MDHEN and CDR2 SYDVKM come from the germline V gene. The V and J ends lost 4 bases and 4 bases, in that order; junction bases with no gene match: 12. The CDR3 spans 16 residues. The CDR3 sequence: CASSSRGGRGTETQYF. In DNA, the CDR3 is TGTGCCAGCAGTTCACGGGGCGGGAGAGGGACAGAGACCCAGTACTTC.

J is TRBJ1-1 and V is TRBV9, with D perhaps TRBD1 (5 bases). The CDR3 is 15 amino acids. The germline V and J ends were trimmed by 0 bases and 0 bases, with 9 bases remaining between them. Germline V lookup: CDR1 SGDLS, CDR2 YYNGEE. The CDR3 DNA reads TGTGCCAGCAGCGTAGGAACAGGTATGAACACTGAAGCTTTCTTT. It is translated as CASSVGTGMNTEAFF.

This chain uses TRBV9 with TRBJ2-1; 9 bases are a match to TRBD2. Germline V gives CDR1 SGDLS, CDR2 YYNGEE. The CDR3 extends over 16 amino acids. V lost 5 bases and J lost 0; bases outside the gene matches: 6. CDR3 amino acids: CASSETSGYSYNEQFF. The CDR3, as DNA: TGTGCCAGCAGTGAGACTAGCGGCTACTCCTACAATGAGCAGTTCTTC.

This sequence joins TRBV5-6 and TRBJ2-3, with 8 bases identical to TRBD1. The CDR3 consists of 17 residues. Trimming removed 0 bases from V and 4 bases from J; junction bases left unmatched: 10. Germline-derived CDR1 and CDR2 are SGHDT and YYEEEE. The CDR3 reads CASSLEADQGAPDTQYF. Written as DNA, the CDR3 is TGTGCCAGCAGCTTGGAAGCTGACCAGGGGGCCCCAGATACGCAGTATTTT. Using reference TRBV5-6 and TRBJ2-3 for the parts outside the CDR3, the full variable domain is DAGVTQSPTHLIKTRGQQVTLRCSPKSGHDTVSWYQQALGQGPQFIFQYYEEEERQRGNFPDRFSGHQFPNYSSELNVNALLLGDSALYLCASSLEADQGAPDTQYFGPGTRLTVL.